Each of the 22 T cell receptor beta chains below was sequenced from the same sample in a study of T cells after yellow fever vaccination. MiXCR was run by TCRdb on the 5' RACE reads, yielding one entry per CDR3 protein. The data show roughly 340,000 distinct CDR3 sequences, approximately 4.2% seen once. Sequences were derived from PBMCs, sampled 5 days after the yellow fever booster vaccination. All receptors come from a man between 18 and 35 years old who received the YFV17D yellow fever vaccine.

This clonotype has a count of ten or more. The CDR3 here is CASSFHSSFYGYTF. The CDR3 nucleotides are TGTGCCAGCAGTTTTCACAGCTCCTTCTATGGCTACACCTTC. The chain recombines TRBV27 with TRBJ1-2, with D uncertain. The length of the CDR3 is 14 residues. From germline, CDR1 is MNHEY and CDR2 SMNVEV (reference sequence). V lost 3 bases and J 4 bases, leaving 12 bases between the germline ends.

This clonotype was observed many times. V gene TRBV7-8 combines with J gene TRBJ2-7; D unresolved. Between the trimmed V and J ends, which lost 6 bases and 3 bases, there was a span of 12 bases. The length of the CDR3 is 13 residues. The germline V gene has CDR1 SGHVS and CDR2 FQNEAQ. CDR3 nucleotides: TGTGCCAGCAGTTATGAATTTCGCTACGAGCAGTACTTC. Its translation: CASSYEFRYEQYF.

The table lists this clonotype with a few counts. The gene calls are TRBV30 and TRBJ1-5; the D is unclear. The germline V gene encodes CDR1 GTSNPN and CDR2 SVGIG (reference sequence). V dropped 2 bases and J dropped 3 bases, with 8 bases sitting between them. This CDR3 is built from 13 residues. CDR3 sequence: CAWSKADNQPQHF. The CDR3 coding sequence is TGTGCCTGGAGTAAGGCAGACAATCAGCCCCAGCATTTT.

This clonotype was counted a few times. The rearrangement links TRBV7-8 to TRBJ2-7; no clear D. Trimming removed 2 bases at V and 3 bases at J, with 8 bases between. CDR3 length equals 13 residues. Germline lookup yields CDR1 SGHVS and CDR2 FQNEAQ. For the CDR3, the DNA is TGTGCCAGCAGCTTATTACAGAACTACGAGCAGTACGTC. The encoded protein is CASSLLQNYEQYV.

The CDR3 region has the DNA TGCAGCGTTGAAGGATTCCTAGCGGGGGACCAAGAGACCCAGTACTTC. This sequence encodes CSVEGFLAGDQETQYF. This chain uses TRBV29-1 with TRBJ2-5, with 10 bases matching TRBD2. With 1 base clipped from V and 0 bases from J, the junction kept 5 bases outside the gene matches. The CDR3 has 16 residues. From germline, CDR1 is SQVTM and CDR2 ANQGSEA.

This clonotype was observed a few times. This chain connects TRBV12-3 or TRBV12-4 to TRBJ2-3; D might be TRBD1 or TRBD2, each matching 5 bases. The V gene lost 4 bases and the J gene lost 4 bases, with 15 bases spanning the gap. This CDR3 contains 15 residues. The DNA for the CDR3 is TGTGCCAGCAGTTCTGGGGGTCCTGGGGCAGATACGCAGTATTTT. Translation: CASSSGGPGADTQYF.

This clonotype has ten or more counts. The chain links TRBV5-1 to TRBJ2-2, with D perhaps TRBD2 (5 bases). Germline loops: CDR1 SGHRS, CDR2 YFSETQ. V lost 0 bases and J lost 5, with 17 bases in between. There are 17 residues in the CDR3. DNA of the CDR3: TGCGCCAGCAGCTTGGGAGCGGCGGTAGGCGATACCGGGGAGCTGTTTTTT. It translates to CASSLGAAVGDTGELFF.

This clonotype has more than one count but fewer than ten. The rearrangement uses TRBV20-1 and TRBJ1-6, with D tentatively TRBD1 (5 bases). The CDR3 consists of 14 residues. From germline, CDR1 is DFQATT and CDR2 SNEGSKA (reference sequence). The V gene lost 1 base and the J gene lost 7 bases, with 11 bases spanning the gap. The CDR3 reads CSARGGPENSPLHF. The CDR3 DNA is TGCAGTGCTAGAGGGGGACCGGAAAATTCACCCCTCCACTTT.

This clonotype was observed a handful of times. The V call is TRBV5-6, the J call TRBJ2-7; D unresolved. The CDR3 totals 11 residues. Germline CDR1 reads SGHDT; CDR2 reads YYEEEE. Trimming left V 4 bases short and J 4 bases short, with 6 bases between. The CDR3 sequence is CASSNSYEQYV. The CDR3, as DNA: TGTGCCAGCAGCAACAGTTACGAGCAGTACGTC.

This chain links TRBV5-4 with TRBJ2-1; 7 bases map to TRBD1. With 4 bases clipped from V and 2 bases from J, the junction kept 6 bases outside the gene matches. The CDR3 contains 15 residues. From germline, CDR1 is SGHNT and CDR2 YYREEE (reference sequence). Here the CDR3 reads CASSVRQGAYNEQFF. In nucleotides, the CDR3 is TGTGCCAGCAGCGTCCGACAGGGAGCCTACAATGAGCAGTTCTTC.

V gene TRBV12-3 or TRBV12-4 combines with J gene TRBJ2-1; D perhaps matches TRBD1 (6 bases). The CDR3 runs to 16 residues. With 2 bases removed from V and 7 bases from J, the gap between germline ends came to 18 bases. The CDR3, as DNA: TGTGCCAGCAGTTTAAACAGGGTGGTCGGGGAGAATGAGCAGTTCTTC. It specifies CASSLNRVVGENEQFF.

The CDR3 region is CASSFSAQETQYF. CDR3 sequence (DNA): TGTGCCAGCAGTTTCTCAGCACAAGAGACCCAGTACTTC. V usage is TRBV27 and J usage is TRBJ2-5; D call uncertain. CDR3 length: 13 amino acids. The V end was cut by 3 bases, the J end by 2 bases, with 7 bases between. Per germline, CDR1 MNHEY and CDR2 SMNVEV (reference sequence).

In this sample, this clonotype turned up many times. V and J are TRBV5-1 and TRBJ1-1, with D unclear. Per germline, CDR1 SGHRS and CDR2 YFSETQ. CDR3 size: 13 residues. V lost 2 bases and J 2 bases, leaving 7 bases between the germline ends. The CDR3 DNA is TGCGCCAGCAGCTTCGGCAGTAACACTGAAGCTTTCTTT. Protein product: CASSFGSNTEAFF.

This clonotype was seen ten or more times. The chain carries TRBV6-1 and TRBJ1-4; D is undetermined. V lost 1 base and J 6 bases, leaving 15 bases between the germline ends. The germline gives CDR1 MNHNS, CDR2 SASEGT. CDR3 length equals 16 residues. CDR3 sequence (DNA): TGTGCCAGCAGTGAAGGAGGTTCGGGGATGTATGAAAAACTGTTTTTT. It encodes CASSEGGSGMYEKLFF.

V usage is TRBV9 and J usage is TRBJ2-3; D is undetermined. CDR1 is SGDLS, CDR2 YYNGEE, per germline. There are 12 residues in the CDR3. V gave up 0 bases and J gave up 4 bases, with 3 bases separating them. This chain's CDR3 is CASSVDSDTQYF. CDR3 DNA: TGTGCCAGCAGCGTAGACTCAGATACGCAGTATTTT. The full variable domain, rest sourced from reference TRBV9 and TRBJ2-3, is DSGVTQTPKHLITATGQRVTLRCSPRSGDLSVYWYQQSLDQGLQFLIQYYNGEERAKGNILERFSAQQFPDLHSELNLSSLELGDSALYFCASSVDSDTQYFGPGTRLTVL.

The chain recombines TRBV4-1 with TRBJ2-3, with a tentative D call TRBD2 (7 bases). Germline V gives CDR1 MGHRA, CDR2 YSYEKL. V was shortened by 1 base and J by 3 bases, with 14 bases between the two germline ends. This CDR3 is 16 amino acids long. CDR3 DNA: TGCGCCAGCAGCCAAGTTTTCGGGGGGCCGACAGATACGCAGTATTTT. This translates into CASSQVFGGPTDTQYF.

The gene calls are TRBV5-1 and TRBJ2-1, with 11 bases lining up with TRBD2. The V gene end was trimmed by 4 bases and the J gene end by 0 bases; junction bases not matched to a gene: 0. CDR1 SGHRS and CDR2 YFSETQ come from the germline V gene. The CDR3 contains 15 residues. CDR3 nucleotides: TGCGCCAGCAGCACTAGCGGGGGCTCCTACAATGAGCAGTTCTTC. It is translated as CASSTSGGSYNEQFF.

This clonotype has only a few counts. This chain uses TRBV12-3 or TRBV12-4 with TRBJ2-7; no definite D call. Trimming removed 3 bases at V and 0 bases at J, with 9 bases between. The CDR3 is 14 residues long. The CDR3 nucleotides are TGTGCCAGCAGTTTTATGGAATCCTCCTACGAGCAGTACTTC. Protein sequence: CASSFMESSYEQYF.

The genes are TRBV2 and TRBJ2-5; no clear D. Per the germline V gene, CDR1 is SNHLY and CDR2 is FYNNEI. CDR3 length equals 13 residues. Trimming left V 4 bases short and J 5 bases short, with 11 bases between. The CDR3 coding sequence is TGTGCCAGCAGTGTTTGGGCGACTGAGACCCAGTACTTC. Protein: CASSVWATETQYF.

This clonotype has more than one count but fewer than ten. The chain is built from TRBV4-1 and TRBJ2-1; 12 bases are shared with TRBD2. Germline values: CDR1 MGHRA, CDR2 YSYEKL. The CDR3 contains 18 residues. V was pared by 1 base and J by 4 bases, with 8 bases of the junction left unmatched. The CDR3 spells CASSQAGLAGGPYNEQFF. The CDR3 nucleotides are TGCGCCAGCAGCCAAGCGGGCCTAGCGGGGGGGCCTTACAATGAGCAGTTCTTC.

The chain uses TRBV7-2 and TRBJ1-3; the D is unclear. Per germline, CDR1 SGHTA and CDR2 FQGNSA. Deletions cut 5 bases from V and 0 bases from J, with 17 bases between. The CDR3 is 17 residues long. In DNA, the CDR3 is TGTGCCAGCAGCGAATCTCAGCCGCCCCGCTCTGGAAACACCATATATTTT. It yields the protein CASSESQPPRSGNTIYF.

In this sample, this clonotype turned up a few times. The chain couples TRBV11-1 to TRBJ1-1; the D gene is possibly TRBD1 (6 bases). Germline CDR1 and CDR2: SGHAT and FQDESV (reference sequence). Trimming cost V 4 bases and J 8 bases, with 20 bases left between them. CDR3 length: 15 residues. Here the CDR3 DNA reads TGTGCCAGCAGCTCCCCCGCCAGGGACAAGGGGGAAGCTTTCTTT. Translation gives CASSSPARDKGEAFF.